Following are 2 T cell receptor beta chains from one sample sequenced in a study of cytomegalovirus exposure and HLA in healthy donors. The PCR employed 60 Vbeta primers together with 13 Jbeta primers. Here immunoSEQ multiplex PCR was the method, and the copy in TCRdb shows in-frame clones only, minus some. The sample shows 150,000 to 200,000 clones, about three quarters of them seen only once. The material sequenced was PBMCs. Receptors originate from a man between 18 and 29 years old in good health and CMV-seronegative.

The chain joins TRBV19 to TRBJ2-2; a possible D gene is TRBD1 (5 bases). Trimming stripped 1 base from V and 0 bases from J, with 9 bases between. From germline, CDR1 is LNHDA and CDR2 SQIVND (reference sequence). The CDR3 has 16 amino acids. CDR3 sequence (DNA): TGTGCCAGTAGTATAGGGGCAGGGCCGAACACCGGGGAGCTGTTTTTT. Amino acid sequence: CASSIGAGPNTGELFF.

The chain uses TRBV30 and TRBJ2-5, with D hard to call. V was trimmed by 2 bases and J by 5 bases, leaving 6 bases between them. The CDR3 totals 11 residues. Germline CDR1 GTSNPN, CDR2 SVGIG (reference sequence). The DNA for the CDR3 is TGTGCCTGGAGTCCTCAGGAGACCCAGTACTTC. Its translation is CAWSPQETQYF.